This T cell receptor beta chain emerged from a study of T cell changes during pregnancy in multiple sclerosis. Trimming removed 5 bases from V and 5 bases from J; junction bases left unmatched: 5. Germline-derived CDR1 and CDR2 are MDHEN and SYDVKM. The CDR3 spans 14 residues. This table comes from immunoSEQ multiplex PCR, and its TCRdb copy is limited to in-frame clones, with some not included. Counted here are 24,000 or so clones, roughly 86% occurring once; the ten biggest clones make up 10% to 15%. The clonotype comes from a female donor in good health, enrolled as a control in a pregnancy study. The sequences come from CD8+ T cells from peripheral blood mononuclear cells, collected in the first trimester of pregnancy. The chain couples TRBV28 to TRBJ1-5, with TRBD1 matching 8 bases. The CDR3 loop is CASSKRTGHQPQHF. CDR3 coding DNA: TGTGCCAGCAGTAAACGGACAGGGCATCAGCCCCAGCATTTT. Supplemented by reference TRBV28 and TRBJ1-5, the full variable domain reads DVKVTQSSRYLVKRTGEKVFLECVQDMDHENMFWYRQDPGLGLRLIYFSYDVKMKEKGDIPEGYSVSREKKERFSLILESASTNQTSMYLCASSKRTGHQPQHFGDGTRLSIL.